Listed below are T cell receptor beta chains from one sample, sequenced in a study of beta chain features in type 1 diabetes. Method: immunoSEQ multiplex PCR; TCRdb's copy keeps in-frame clones and lacks some. The table records 200,000 to 300,000 clones, approximately 10% of them present only once. The source material was naive CD4+ T cells from blood. These TCRs come from a man aged 25 to 45 with type 1 diabetes. CDR3s include the opening cysteine and the closing phenylalanine or tryptophan. Fields, in order: D gene, J gene, V gene, CDR3 protein. D genes are given only for firm matches.

>TRBD2|TRBJ2-3|TRBV5-4
CASSLGLAGSTDTQYF
>NA|TRBJ1-1|TRBV20-1
CGASNTEAFF
>NA|TRBJ1-4|TRBV7-9
CASRAQWGHNEKLFF
>NA|TRBJ2-2|TRBV4-3
CASSQVGRGRTGELFF
>NA|TRBJ1-2|TRBV2
CASSSRNAGLGYTF
>TRBD1|TRBJ2-5|TRBV29-1
CSVAKNWDRGETQYF
>NA|TRBJ2-1|TRBV7-9
CASSLGATAYNEQFF
>NA|TRBJ1-1|TRBV2
CASMGATMNTEAFF
>TRBD1|TRBJ1-5|TRBV28
CASTNFGTGGDQPQHF
>NA|TRBJ2-5|TRBV25-1
CASSDPPGSQGETQYF
>NA|TRBJ1-1|TRBV27
CASGHRVGAEAFF
>NA|TRBJ2-1|TRBV5-4
CASSWANEQFF
>NA|TRBJ1-6|TRBV19
CASSAGLLDNSPLHF
>TRBD1|TRBJ2-3|TRBV18
CASSPRTGSDTQYF
>NA|TRBJ2-1|TRBV7-9
CASSLIGGSDEQFF
>NA|TRBJ1-1|TRBV2
CASSPRHLDTEAFF